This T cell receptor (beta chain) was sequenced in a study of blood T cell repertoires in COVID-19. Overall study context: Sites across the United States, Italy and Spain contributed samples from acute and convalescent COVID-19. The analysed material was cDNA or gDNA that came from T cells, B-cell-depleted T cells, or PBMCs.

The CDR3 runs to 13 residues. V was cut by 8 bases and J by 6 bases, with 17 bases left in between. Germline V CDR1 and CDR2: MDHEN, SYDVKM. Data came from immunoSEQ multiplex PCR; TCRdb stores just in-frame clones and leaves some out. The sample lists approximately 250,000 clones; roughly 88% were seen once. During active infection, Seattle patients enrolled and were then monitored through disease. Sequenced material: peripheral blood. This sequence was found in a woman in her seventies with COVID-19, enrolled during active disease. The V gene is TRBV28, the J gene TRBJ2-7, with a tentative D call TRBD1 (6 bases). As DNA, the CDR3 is TGTGCCAGCCGGGACACCTCCTTAACCGAGCAGTACTTC. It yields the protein CASRDTSLTEQYF.